This T cell receptor beta chain was recovered during a study of T cells in Graves' hyperthyroidism and ophthalmopathy. This clonotype was observed at least ten times. The CDR3 consists of 16 residues. The J segment lost 4 bases and the V segment lost 5 bases, leaving 12 bases of the junction unmatched. In germline, CDR1 is MNHEY, CDR2 SVGEGT. There were TCR beta CDR3 regions amplified from RNA transcripts. Primed by the HTBI set, a first-round RT-PCR was run on the TCR CDR3. TCRdb passed the multiplex PCR reads through MiXCR, listing each CDR3 protein once. The sample lists more than 450,000 distinct CDR3 sequences, 14% occurring once.

Sequenced material: blood. This receptor was obtained from a woman between 35 and 50 years old with Graves' hyperthyroidism. The J gene is TRBJ2-7, the V gene TRBV6-2 or TRBV6-3; 9 bases agree with TRBD1. The CDR3 DNA is TGTGCCAGCAGTCACACAGGGGGCGGTGCAAGATACGAGCAGTACTTC. It codes for CASSHTGGGARYEQYF.